The rows below give T cell receptor beta chains drawn from one sample of a study of T cells in Graves' hyperthyroidism and ophthalmopathy. TCRdb reanalysed the multiplex PCR reads using MiXCR and keeps one entry per CDR3 protein. The table shows 700,000 or so distinct CDR3 sequences, with 13% to 15% occurring only once. Sequenced material: blood. These receptors came from a woman in her fifties or sixties with Graves' ophthalmopathy. Both conserved end residues are trimmed from each CDR3.

J,V,CDR3
TRBJ2-2,TRBV20-1,SARDRFKGGGNTGELF
TRBJ2-3,TRBV7-9,ASRPEGTDTQY
TRBJ1-5,TRBV27,ASSPTPGRGLVQPQH
TRBJ2-7,TRBV27,AGYEQY
TRBJ2-7,TRBV7-2,ASSFGRDYEQY
TRBJ2-7,TRBV15,ATSRLDRTYEQY
TRBJ1-2,TRBV19,ASIPGQGIYGYT
TRBJ1-5,TRBV7-8,ASKPGTGAYQPQH
TRBJ2-7,TRBV6-1,ASSYLGRDEQY
TRBJ2-1,TRBV4-2,ASSQDEQGRYEQF
TRBJ2-2,TRBV27,ASRRGQTNTGELF
TRBJ2-1,TRBV28,ASSSGGREQF
TRBJ1-5,TRBV7-8,ASSLGTGKDQPQH
TRBJ2-1,TRBV20-1,SARSLAGSSYNEQF
TRBJ2-7,TRBV13,ASSLGLGAYEQY
TRBJ2-7,TRBV5-1,ASSEQGQGSYEQY
TRBJ2-7,TRBV28,ASSLRLTGGEQY
TRBJ1-2,TRBV27,ASSLWGKGGYT
TRBJ2-1,TRBV29-1,SQGQGNNEQF
TRBJ2-3,TRBV28,ASSLAGTRSTDTQY
TRBJ2-7,TRBV28,ASSSERLAETYEQY
TRBJ2-5,TRBV29-1,SVDVTSGRGETQY
TRBJ2-1,TRBV12-3/TRBV12-4,ASSLDRGASYNEQF
TRBJ1-4,TRBV5-1,ASSLERGAVKLF
TRBJ2-1,TRBV5-6,ASSSGLEDNEQF
TRBJ2-5,TRBV30,AWNSGTGFLQY
TRBJ2-2,TRBV12-3/TRBV12-4,ASKSKGAHGELF
TRBJ2-3,TRBV9,ASSVAGGGLGDTQY
TRBJ1-6,TRBV7-3,ASSLTSRGISPLH
TRBJ2-3,TRBV11-2,ASSLEWAVTDTQY
TRBJ2-5,TRBV12-3/TRBV12-4,ASRRAGGETQY
TRBJ2-1,TRBV7-9,ASSLGDIAGGRDEQF
TRBJ1-1,TRBV7-8,ASSLVSSGMATEAF
TRBJ2-1,TRBV6-2/TRBV6-3,ASSPGLMGYNEQF
TRBJ2-7,TRBV2,ASSGVSYEQY
TRBJ1-2,TRBV5-4,ASSSPGIYGYT
TRBJ2-7,TRBV27,ATGTSGRSPTYEQY
TRBJ2-3,TRBV9,ASSVGSEVTDTQY
TRBJ2-7,TRBV11-2,ASSFGQGAFYEQY
TRBJ2-3,TRBV27,ASSDPETGRSTDTQY
TRBJ2-3,TRBV24-1,ATSDPRNSADTQY
TRBJ2-1,TRBV9,ASSPNSGRTNEQF
TRBJ2-5,TRBV13,ASSLGGIGASFQLETQY
TRBJ2-5,TRBV28,ASRSPEETQY
TRBJ2-1,TRBV20-1,SASSLLAGLYNEQF
TRBJ2-2,TRBV28,ASTKSVGNTGELF
TRBJ2-3,TRBV20-1,SALRVNTQY
TRBJ2-5,TRBV4-3,ASSPLAGDETQY
TRBJ2-1,TRBV5-1,ASSRDPANEQF
TRBJ2-7,TRBV6-2/TRBV6-3,ASSYRERMYEQY
TRBJ2-5,TRBV10-3,AISDLLPQETQY
TRBJ1-1,TRBV18,ASSPKAVEAF
TRBJ1-1,TRBV5-1,ASSSGQGSMNTEAF
TRBJ2-4,TRBV20-1,SALHSHPTHNIQY
TRBJ1-6,TRBV7-9,ASSLVRWNSPLH